Each of the 30 T cell receptor beta chains below was sequenced from the same sample in a study of early T cells in non-severe SARS-CoV-2 infection. TCRdb reprocessed the 5' RACE reads with MiXCR, giving one entry per CDR3 protein. The sample includes 70,000 or so distinct CDR3 sequences, approximately 13% of them seen just once. The sequenced sample was whole blood. These receptors originate from an adult who was a healthcare worker with PCR-confirmed SARS-CoV-2 infection or an uninfected control (not recorded which).

V is TRBV5-1 and J is TRBJ1-1; TRBD1 aligns across 7 bases. V was clipped by 2 bases and J by 3 bases; unmatched bases: 1. The CDR3 totals 13 residues. Germline-derived CDR1 and CDR2 are SGHRS and YFSETQ. The chain's CDR3 is CASSFTGDTEAFF. CDR3 nucleotide sequence: TGCGCCAGCAGCTTTACAGGGGACACTGAAGCTTTCTTT.

The chain carries TRBV6-6 and TRBJ1-3; D gene ambiguous. V was shortened by 11 bases and J by 0 bases, with 17 bases between the two germline ends. This CDR3 has 15 residues. Germline CDR1 reads MNHNY; CDR2 reads SVGAGI (reference sequence). CDR3 region: CACQEVAHSGNTIYF. CDR3 DNA: TGTGCCTGCCAAGAAGTGGCTCACTCTGGAAACACCATATATTTT.

The chain carries TRBV5-1 and TRBJ1-2; 9 positions match TRBD1. J lost 2 bases, V lost 4 bases, and 3 bases had no gene match. This CDR3 spans 14 amino acids. Germline V CDR1 and CDR2: SGHRS, YFSETQ. In DNA form, the CDR3 reads TGCGCCAGCAGCCAGGGACAGGGAAACTATGGCTACACCTTC. Amino acid sequence: CASSQGQGNYGYTF.

This clonotype appeared a few times. This chain links TRBV7-2 with TRBJ2-7, with D perhaps matching TRBD1 or TRBD2 (5 bases each). Germline loops: CDR1 SGHTA, CDR2 FQGNSA. There are 17 residues in the CDR3. V was pared by 1 base and J by 2 bases, with 18 bases between. The CDR3 sequence is CASSLGSARGGAYEQYF. CDR3 nucleotides: TGTGCCAGCAGCTTAGGTAGTGCCCGTGGGGGTGCCTACGAGCAGTACTTC. The complete variable domain, with remaining parts taken from reference TRBV7-2 and TRBJ2-7, reads GAGVSQSPSNKVTEKGKDVELRCDPISGHTALYWYRQSLGQGLEFLIYFQGNSAPDKSGLPSDRFSAERTGGSVSTLTIQRTQQEDSAVYLCASSLGSARGGAYEQYFGPGTRLTVT.

This clonotype has only a few counts. V gene TRBV2 combines with J gene TRBJ2-1; tentative D call: TRBD2 (6 bases). Germline CDR1 is SNHLY and CDR2 is FYNNEI. V dropped 7 bases and J dropped 0 bases, with 19 bases sitting between them. The CDR3 extends over 17 amino acids. The CDR3 nucleotides read TGTGCCAGCAAGGAGGCGACGGGGACTGGCTCCTACAATGAGCAGTTCTTC. It translates to CASKEATGTGSYNEQFF.

This clonotype was detected many times. The chain joins TRBV29-1 to TRBJ2-5; D might be TRBD1 (6 bases). The CDR3 has 14 residues. Germline-derived CDR1 and CDR2 are SQVTM and ANQGSEA. Trimming took 3 bases from V and 1 from J, leaving 12 bases between them. The CDR3 reads CSVDTGRGQETQYF. CDR3 nucleotides: TGCAGCGTTGATACAGGCAGGGGCCAAGAGACCCAGTACTTC.

This clonotype has ten or more counts. This chain's CDR3 is CASSGQGASQPQHF. The CDR3 DNA reads as TGTGCCAGCAGCGGACAGGGGGCTTCTCAGCCCCAGCATTTT. The chain couples TRBV6-1 to TRBJ1-5, with 11 bases matching TRBD1. CDR1 is MNHNS and CDR2 is SASEGT in the germline V gene. Unmatched junction bases numbered 4, after V lost 6 bases and J lost 6 bases. The length of the CDR3 is 14 residues.

This clonotype was recorded many times. This sequence joins TRBV7-3 and TRBJ2-3; 7 nucleotides align to TRBD2. CDR3 length: 16 amino acids. CDR1 and CDR2 from the germline V gene are SGHTA and FQGTGA. V lost 5 bases and J lost 2; bases outside the gene matches: 10. CDR3 nucleotide sequence: TGTGCCAGCAGCCGGGGAGGGCTAGCGGACACAGATACGCAGTATTTT. Protein product: CASSRGGLADTDTQYF.

The J gene is TRBJ2-3, the V gene TRBV7-6; 11 bases are a match to TRBD2. The CDR3 contains 20 residues. Germline V gives CDR1 SGHVS, CDR2 FNYEAQ. V lost 2 bases to trimming and J lost 7 bases; unmatched junction nucleotides: 20. The CDR3 DNA follows: TGTGCCAGCAGCTTATACATGCCCCTTAGCGGGGGGGTGTCCCCGAATACGCAGTATTTT. Translated, it gives CASSLYMPLSGGVSPNTQYF.

The chain joins TRBV6-2 or TRBV6-3 to TRBJ2-3; D call uncertain. Between the trimmed V and J ends, which lost 0 bases and 3 bases, there was a span of 7 bases. Germline V gene sequence: CDR1 MNHEY, CDR2 SVGEGT. CDR3 length: 14 amino acids. CDR3 coding DNA: TGTGCCAGCAGTTACTCGAGAGGAACAGATACGCAGTATTTT. Amino acid sequence: CASSYSRGTDTQYF.

The genes are TRBV5-5 and TRBJ2-2; no firm D call. CDR1 SGHKS and CDR2 YYEKEE come from the germline V gene (reference sequence). The CDR3 spans 15 residues. V dropped 6 bases and J dropped 2 bases, with 14 bases sitting between them. The CDR3 DNA reads TGTGCCAGCACCCTCTCGGTCCCAAACACCGGGGAGCTGTTTTTT. Amino acid sequence: CASTLSVPNTGELFF.

This clonotype came up a few times. The chain carries TRBV10-3 and TRBJ1-1; D ambiguous. CDR3 length equals 14 residues. V was pared by 3 bases and J by 3 bases, with 11 bases between. Germline V gives CDR1 ENHRY, CDR2 SYGVKD. CDR3 DNA: TGTGCCATCAGTGAATCAGGAACATACACTGAAGCTTTCTTT. Protein product: CAISESGTYTEAFF.

This clonotype came up a few times. The V and J genes are TRBV6-2 or TRBV6-3 and TRBJ1-4; D is unresolved. Germline V lookup: CDR1 MNHEY, CDR2 SVGEGT. V dropped 7 bases and J dropped 7 bases, with 10 bases sitting between them. The CDR3 length is 12 residues. The CDR3 DNA reads as TGTGCCAGCACTGGGAGCGGTGAAAAACTGTTTTTT. Translating it yields CASTGSGEKLFF.

The chain employs TRBV6-2 or TRBV6-3 and TRBJ2-5; 7 bases fit TRBD2. This CDR3 comprises 19 residues. From germline, CDR1 is MNHEY and CDR2 SVGEGT. With V trimmed by 4 bases and J by 4 bases, 21 bases remained unmatched. The CDR3 DNA reads as TGTGCCAGCAGTTCCACGAGACCCCGGGGTCTAGCGGTCCGAGAGACCCAGTACTTC. It is translated as CASSSTRPRGLAVRETQYF.

The chain is built from TRBV5-1 and TRBJ2-1; TRBD2 agrees at 11 bases. The CDR3 totals 18 residues. Per the germline V gene, CDR1 is SGHRS and CDR2 is YFSETQ. With 4 bases clipped from V and 1 base from J, the junction kept 10 bases outside the gene matches. For the CDR3, the DNA is TGCGCCAGCAGCCACCTCGTTAGCGGGGGGGTGTCCTACAATGAGCAGTTCTTC. This codes for CASSHLVSGGVSYNEQFF.

This clonotype was counted between two and nine times. The CDR3 DNA sequence: TGTGCCAGCAGCCCCTTCTCGAGGACAGGGGAAAACATTCAGTACTTC. It encodes CASSPFSRTGENIQYF. The V call is TRBV7-2, the J call TRBJ2-4, with 9 positions matching TRBD1. CDR1 SGHTA and CDR2 FQGNSA come from the germline V gene. This CDR3 is built from 16 residues. The ends lost 5 bases at V and 5 bases at J; junction bases unmatched: 10.

Ten or more counts support this clonotype. The rearrangement links TRBV27 to TRBJ1-6; TRBD1 agrees at 8 bases. Unmatched junction bases numbered 5, after V lost 3 bases and J lost 7 bases. The V gene's germline CDR1 is MNHEY and CDR2 SMNVEV (reference sequence). There are 15 residues in the CDR3. CDR3 in amino acids: CASSFQGARNSPLHF. In DNA, the CDR3 is TGTGCCAGCAGTTTCCAGGGGGCGCGGAATTCACCCCTCCACTTT.

Ten or more counts support this clonotype. The rearrangement uses TRBV20-1 and TRBJ2-6; tentatively, D is TRBD2 (6 bases). Between the trimmed V and J ends, which lost 4 bases and 0 bases, there was a span of 7 bases. Germline assignment: CDR1 DFQATT and CDR2 SNEGSKA (reference sequence). The CDR3 length is 14 residues. CDR3 loop: CSAMGGSGANVLTF. The CDR3 nucleotides are TGCAGTGCTATGGGGGGCTCTGGGGCCAACGTCCTGACTTTC.

This clonotype turned up a few times. V and J are TRBV11-2 and TRBJ2-3; 14 nucleotides match TRBD2. The germline gives CDR1 SGHAT, CDR2 FQNNGV. J lost 2 bases, V lost 4 bases, and 5 bases had no gene match. The CDR3 has 17 residues. The CDR3 loop is CASSSGLAGGYTDTQYF. The DNA for the CDR3 is TGTGCCAGCAGCTCCGGACTAGCGGGGGGCTACACAGATACGCAGTATTTT. Full variable domain (missing parts from reference TRBV11-2 and TRBJ2-3): EAGVAQSPRYKIIEKRQSVAFWCNPISGHATLYWYQQILGQGPKLLIQFQNNGVVDDSQLPKDRFSAERLKGVDSTLKIQPAKLEDSAVYLCASSSGLAGGYTDTQYFGPGTRLTVL.

The V and J genes are TRBV7-2 and TRBJ2-1; 13 positions match TRBD2. CDR1 is SGHTA and CDR2 is FQGNSA in the germline V gene. The junction had 4 bases not matched to a gene; V was cut back by 5 bases and J by 6 bases. This CDR3 comprises 15 residues. The CDR3 sequence is CASSETSGGINEQFF. Here the CDR3 DNA reads TGTGCCAGCAGCGAGACTAGCGGGGGGATCAATGAGCAGTTCTTC.

The rearrangement joins TRBV20-1 to TRBJ2-7; 9 bases agree with TRBD2. The CDR3 is made up of 15 amino acids. Germline V lookup: CDR1 DFQATT, CDR2 SNEGSKA (reference sequence). Trimming took 0 bases from V and 2 from J; bases not matched to a gene: 5. The CDR3 DNA reads as TGCAGTGCTAGAGATACAGCGGGGGGCACCTACGAGCAGTACTTC. It specifies CSARDTAGGTYEQYF.

The chain recombines TRBV7-9 with TRBJ1-2; D is perhaps TRBD1 (6 bases). V was cut by 5 bases and J by 6 bases, with 19 bases left in between. The CDR3 is 15 amino acids. Germline CDR1 and CDR2: SEHNR and FQNEAQ (reference sequence). CDR3 residues: CASSLTSRGADGYTF. The CDR3 DNA sequence: TGTGCCAGCAGCCTGACGAGCAGGGGCGCCGATGGCTACACCTTC.

This sequence joins TRBV9 and TRBJ1-2; 7 bases match TRBD1. V trimming: 3 bases; J trimming: 4 bases; junction bases outside the gene matches: 6. This CDR3 is built from 14 residues. CDR1 is SGDLS and CDR2 is YYNGEE in the germline V gene. CDR3 loop: CASSGDRGVYGYTF. DNA for the CDR3: TGTGCCAGCAGCGGGGACAGAGGCGTCTATGGCTACACCTTC.

This sequence joins TRBV12-3 or TRBV12-4 and TRBJ2-7; a weak D match, TRBD2 (5 bases). Trimming cost V 2 bases and J 7 bases, with 9 bases left between them. The CDR3 runs 12 residues. The CDR3 protein is CASSLLRGEQYF. The CDR3 DNA reads TGTGCCAGCAGTTTACTTCGGGGAGAGCAGTACTTC.

This clonotype has more than one count but fewer than ten. The chain uses TRBV10-3 and TRBJ2-5; D unclear. Looked up from germline, CDR1 is ENHRY and CDR2 is SYGVKD. The length of the CDR3 is 11 residues. V was pared by 4 bases and J by 2 bases, with 2 bases between. The CDR3 DNA follows: TGTGCCATCAGTGTTCAAGAGACCCAGTACTTC. Amino acids: CAISVQETQYF.

This clonotype was observed a few times. The V and J genes are TRBV29-1 and TRBJ1-1; D call uncertain. Trimming removed 0 bases at V and 2 bases at J, with 7 bases between. The CDR3 is made up of 13 amino acids. Germline lookup yields CDR1 SQVTM and CDR2 ANQGSEA. CDR3 sequence (DNA): TGCAGCGTTGAAGAGTCTACTAACACTGAAGCTTTCTTT. Translation: CSVEESTNTEAFF.

This clonotype has a handful of counts. The chain has TRBV19 and TRBJ1-5, with TRBD1 matching over 7 bases. CDR1 LNHDA and CDR2 SQIVND come from the germline V gene (reference sequence). The V gene end was trimmed by 3 bases and the J gene end by 3 bases; junction bases not matched to a gene: 5. This CDR3 region has 15 residues. Here the CDR3 DNA reads TGTGCCAGTAGTATCCGGGGACAGTTCAATCAGCCCCAGCATTTT. Residues: CASSIRGQFNQPQHF.

The rearrangement joins TRBV6-1 to TRBJ2-2; D is tentatively TRBD1 or TRBD2 (5 bases each). Germline loops: CDR1 MNHNS, CDR2 SASEGT. V was clipped by 3 bases and J by 0 bases, with 23 bases between them. This CDR3 is built from 20 residues. CDR3 residues: CASSDLWGIWTGANTGELFF. In DNA form, the CDR3 reads TGTGCCAGCAGTGATTTATGGGGGATTTGGACTGGAGCGAACACCGGGGAGCTGTTTTTT.

The chain links TRBV6-1 to TRBJ1-5, with TRBD1 identical over 7 bases. This CDR3 contains 13 residues. Trimming at V came to 6 bases and at J to 8 bases, leaving 7 bases not matched to a gene. Germline CDR1 reads MNHNS; CDR2 reads SASEGT. The CDR3 DNA reads as TGTGCCAGCAGACAGGGGCTGGAAAAGCCCCAGCATTTT. The encoded protein is CASRQGLEKPQHF.

This clonotype has a handful of counts. The DNA for the CDR3 is TGCGCCAGCAGCTCCAGGGAACTTTACGAGCAGTACTTC. Translating gives CASSSRELYEQYF. The chain employs TRBV5-1 and TRBJ2-7; the D gene is possibly TRBD1 (5 bases). CDR1 and CDR2 (germline): SGHRS, YFSETQ. The length of the CDR3 is 13 residues. V was trimmed by 3 bases and J by 4 bases, leaving 11 bases between them.